Sequencing of this TCR beta chain was carried out in a study of response to subunit inactivated influenza vaccine. This clonotype was detected ten times or more. Its target is not known. V lost 4 bases, J lost 6 bases, and 5 bases stayed unmatched. Germline V gives CDR1 SGHRS, CDR2 YFSETQ. The CDR3 is 14 residues long. Broader study findings: Each seasonal influenza vaccination, the authors suggested, recruits few new T cells.

Each CDR3 protein gets one entry after TCRdb re-called the RT-PCR reads with MiXCR. In the table there are hundreds of thousands of distinct CDR3 sequences, less than 20% of which are singletons. The sequence was collected from a man aged 50 to 60 who received an inactivated influenza vaccine. The V call is TRBV5-1, the J call TRBJ2-2; TRBD1 aligns across 8 bases. The material sequenced was PBMCs from blood, taken 5 to 6 days after vaccination. The CDR3 sequence: CASSIGTGPGELFF. The CDR3 region has the DNA TGCGCCAGCAGCATCGGGACAGGACCCGGGGAGCTGTTTTTT.